The TCR beta chain under discussion was sequenced for a study of T cell repertoires in cytomegalovirus infection. This clonotype has only a few counts. As yet, its antigen is unknown. Study conclusions and caveats: Frequencies of public TCR beta families were cumulated, and this identified carriers of CMV plus the relevant HLA. Ex vivo responses were dominated by HLA-C-restricted CMV-specific TCR beta clonotypes.

TCRdb re-called the reads through MiXCR, storing one row per CDR3 protein. This sample has approximately 750,000 distinct CDR3 sequences, with about 40% found just once. CDR3 length: 14 residues. V lost 6 bases, J lost 5 bases, and 7 bases stayed unmatched. Germline V gene lookup returns CDR1 MNHEY and CDR2 SVGEGT. J is TRBJ2-3 and V is TRBV6-2 or TRBV6-3; 8 bases fit TRBD2. The sample comprised PBMCs. The origin of this receptor is a human donor in good health (CMV status not recorded). Some clones in this sample may be carry-over from other donors' samples. The DNA for the CDR3 is TGTGCCAGCAGCCGTCGGGAGGGCCAAGATACGCAGTATTTT. It codes for CASSRREGQDTQYF.